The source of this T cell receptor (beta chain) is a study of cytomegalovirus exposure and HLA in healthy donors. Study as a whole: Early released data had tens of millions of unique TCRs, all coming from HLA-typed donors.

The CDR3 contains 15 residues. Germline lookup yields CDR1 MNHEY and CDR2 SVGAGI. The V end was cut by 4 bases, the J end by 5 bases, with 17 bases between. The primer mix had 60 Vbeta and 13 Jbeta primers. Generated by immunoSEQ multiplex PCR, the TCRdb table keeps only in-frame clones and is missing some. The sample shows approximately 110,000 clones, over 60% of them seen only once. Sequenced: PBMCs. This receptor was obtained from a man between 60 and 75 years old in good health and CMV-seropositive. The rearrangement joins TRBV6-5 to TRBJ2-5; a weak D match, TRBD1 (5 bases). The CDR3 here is CASSSWTAGKETQYF. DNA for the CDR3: TGTGCCAGCAGTTCCTGGACGGCAGGGAAGGAGACCCAGTACTTC.